The rows below give T cell receptor beta chains drawn from one sample of a study of molecular identifiers for immune sequencing clone quantification. TCRdb used MiXCR to reprocess the PCR reads, holding one entry per CDR3 protein. The table shows approximately 630,000 distinct CDR3 sequences, with 25% occurring only once. The material sequenced was naive CD8+ T cells from blood, with Jurkat cell RNA spiked in. All receptors come from a human donor in good health. Some libraries in this study had Jurkat cell RNA spiked in. Both conserved end residues are part of each CDR3. The D gene is left open where the match is weak. Size values are once, few and many counts, or a class for expanded clones, and some rows have none.

clone_size j_call d_call v_call cdr3_aa cdr3_nt
. TRBJ1-1 . TRBV19 CASSISTNTEAFF TGTGCCAGTAGTATAAGTACGAACACTGAAGCTTTCTTT
few TRBJ2-2 TRBD2 TRBV9 CASSVVAGVGGPGELFF TGTGCCAGCAGCGTAGTAGCGGGAGTGGGAGGTCCCGGGGAGCTGTTTTTT
once TRBJ1-4 . TRBV25-1 CASSMNGATNEKLFF TGTGCCAGCAGCATGAACGGTGCAACTAATGAAAAACTGTTTTTT
many TRBJ1-1 . TRBV7-8 CASSADTGTEAFF TGTGCCAGCAGCGCAGACACGGGGACTGAAGCTTTCTTT
few TRBJ2-1 . TRBV15 CATRQSGTYNEQFF TGTGCCACTCGCCAATCGGGGACCTACAATGAGCAGTTCTTC
many TRBJ2-5 TRBD1 TRBV10-3 CAISELMDREETQYF TGTGCCATCAGTGAGTTGATGGACAGGGAAGAGACCCAGTACTTC
few TRBJ1-2 . TRBV27 CASSGIGGLYGYTF TGTGCCAGCAGTGGGATCGGGGGTTTATATGGCTACACCTTC
few TRBJ2-1 TRBD2 TRBV7-9 CASSLALSGSRGEQFF TGTGCCAGCAGCTTAGCGCTCAGCGGGAGTCGCGGTGAGCAGTTCTTC
few TRBJ2-7 . TRBV2 CASIPGTGLVEQYF TGTGCCAGCATCCCCGGGACCGGCCTGGTCGAGCAGTACTTC
. TRBJ2-1 TRBD2 TRBV27 CAISAGGDEQFF TGTGCCATCTCGGCGGGAGGTGATGAGCAGTTCTTC
few TRBJ2-3 TRBD2 TRBV12-3/TRBV12-4 CASSQYLAGGVDTQYF TGTGCCAGCAGCCAGTACCTAGCGGGGGGTGTAGATACGCAGTATTTT
. TRBJ1-5 TRBD1 TRBV6-2/TRBV6-3 CASPKGGQANQPQHF TGTGCCAGCCCAAAGGGGGGACAGGCTAATCAGCCCCAGCATTTT
. TRBJ2-3 TRBD2 TRBV11-3 CASSLRAAGGLTDTQYF TGTGCCAGCAGCTTAAGGGCAGCGGGGGGACTAACTGATACGCAGTATTTT
few TRBJ2-5 . TRBV27 CASSPTDSLETQYF TGTGCCAGCAGTCCCACGGACTCCTTAGAGACCCAGTACTTC
. TRBJ2-3 . TRBV7-6 CASSPARTDTQYF TGTGCCAGCAGCCCAGCCCGCACAGATACGCAGTATTTT
few TRBJ2-1 . TRBV7-9 CASSLSRDAEQFF TGTGCCAGCAGCTTAAGTCGGGATGCTGAGCAGTTCTTC
. TRBJ2-1 . TRBV7-6 CASIKGAGRNNEQFF TGTGCCAGCATCAAGGGTGCGGGAAGGAACAATGAGCAGTTCTTC
many TRBJ1-1 . TRBV7-8 CASSLVTVANTEAFF TGTGCCAGCAGCTTAGTTACCGTCGCGAACACTGAAGCTTTCTTT
few TRBJ2-3 . TRBV9 CASSATGGTPTDTQYF TGTGCCAGCAGCGCGACTGGTGGGACTCCCACAGATACGCAGTATTTT
few TRBJ2-3 TRBD2 TRBV14 CASSQVGGLAGDTQYF TGTGCCAGCAGCCAAGTTGGAGGACTAGCGGGAGATACGCAGTATTTT
few TRBJ2-7 TRBD1 TRBV2 CASRKSGQGLGYEQYF TGTGCCAGCAGAAAATCGGGACAGGGCCTAGGCTACGAGCAGTACTTC
. TRBJ2-5 TRBD1 TRBV3-1 CASSQGQGYQETQYF TGTGCCAGCAGCCAGGGACAGGGGTATCAGGAGACCCAGTACTTC
many TRBJ1-1 . TRBV4-3 CASSQDRTTNTEAFF TGCGCCAGCAGCCAAGATCGTACAACGAACACTGAAGCTTTCTTT
. TRBJ1-6 TRBD1 TRBV28 CASSGQANSPLHF TGTGCCAGCAGTGGACAGGCAAATTCACCCCTCCACTTT
many TRBJ2-5 . TRBV29-1 CSSTLRGAGETQYF TGCAGCTCCACCCTGAGGGGGGCCGGAGAGACCCAGTACTTC